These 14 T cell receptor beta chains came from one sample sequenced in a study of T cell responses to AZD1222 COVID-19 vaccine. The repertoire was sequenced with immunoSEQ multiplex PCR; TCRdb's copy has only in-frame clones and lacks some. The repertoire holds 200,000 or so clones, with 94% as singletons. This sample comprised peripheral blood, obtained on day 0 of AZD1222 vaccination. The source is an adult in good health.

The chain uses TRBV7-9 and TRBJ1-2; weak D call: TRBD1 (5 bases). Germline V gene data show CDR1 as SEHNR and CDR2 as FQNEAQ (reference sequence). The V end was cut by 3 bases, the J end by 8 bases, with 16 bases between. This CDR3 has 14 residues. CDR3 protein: CASSFLQDLGGYTF. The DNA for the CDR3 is TGTGCCAGCAGCTTTTTACAGGACCTGGGGGGCTACACCTTC.

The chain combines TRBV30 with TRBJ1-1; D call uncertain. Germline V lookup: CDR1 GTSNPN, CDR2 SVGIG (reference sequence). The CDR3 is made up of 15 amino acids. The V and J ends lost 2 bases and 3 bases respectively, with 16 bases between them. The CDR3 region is CAWSSSVRPDTEAFF. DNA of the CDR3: TGTGCCTGGAGTAGTTCGGTCCGTCCCGACACTGAAGCTTTCTTT.

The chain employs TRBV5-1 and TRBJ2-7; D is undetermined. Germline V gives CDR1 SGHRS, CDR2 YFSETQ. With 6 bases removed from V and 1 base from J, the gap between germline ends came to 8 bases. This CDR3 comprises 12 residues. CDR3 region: CASNSDSYEQYF. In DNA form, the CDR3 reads TGCGCCAGCAACTCGGATTCCTACGAGCAGTACTTC.

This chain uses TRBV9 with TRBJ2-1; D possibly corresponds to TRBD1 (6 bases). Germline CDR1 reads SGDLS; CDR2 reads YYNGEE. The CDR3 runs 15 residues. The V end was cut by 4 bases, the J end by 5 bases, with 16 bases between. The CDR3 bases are TGTGCCAGCAGCTTAGATTCCAACAGGGACAATGAGCAGTTCTTC. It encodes CASSLDSNRDNEQFF.

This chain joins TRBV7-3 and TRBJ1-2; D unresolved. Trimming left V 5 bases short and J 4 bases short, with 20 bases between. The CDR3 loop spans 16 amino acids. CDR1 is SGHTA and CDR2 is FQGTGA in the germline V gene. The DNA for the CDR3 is TGTGCCAGCAGCCCCGGACTACTAACGGGAGGCTATGGCTACACCTTC. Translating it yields CASSPGLLTGGYGYTF.

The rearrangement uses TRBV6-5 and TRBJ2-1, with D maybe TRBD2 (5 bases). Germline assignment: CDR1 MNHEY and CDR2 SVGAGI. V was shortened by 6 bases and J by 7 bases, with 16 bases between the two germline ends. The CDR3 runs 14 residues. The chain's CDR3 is CASSMRAPGNEQFF. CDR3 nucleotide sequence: TGTGCCAGCAGCATGAGGGCTCCTGGAAATGAGCAGTTCTTC.

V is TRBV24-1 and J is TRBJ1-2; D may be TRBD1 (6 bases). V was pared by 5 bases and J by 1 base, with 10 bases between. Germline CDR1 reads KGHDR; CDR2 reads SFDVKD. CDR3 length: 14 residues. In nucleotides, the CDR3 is TGTGCCACCAGTGGGGACACTATTAACTATGGCTACACCTTC. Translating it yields CATSGDTINYGYTF.

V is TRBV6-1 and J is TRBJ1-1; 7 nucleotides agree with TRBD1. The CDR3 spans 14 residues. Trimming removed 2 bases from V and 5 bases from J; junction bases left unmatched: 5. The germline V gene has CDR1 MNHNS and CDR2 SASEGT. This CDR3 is CASSETTGITEAFF. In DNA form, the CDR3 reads TGTGCCAGCAGTGAAACGACAGGGATAACTGAAGCTTTCTTT.

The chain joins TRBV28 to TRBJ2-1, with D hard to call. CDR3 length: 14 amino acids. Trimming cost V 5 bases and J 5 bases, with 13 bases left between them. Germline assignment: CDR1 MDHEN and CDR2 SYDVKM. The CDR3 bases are TGTGCCAGCAGTCAAAAGGGAAGGGACAATGAGCAGTTCTTC. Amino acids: CASSQKGRDNEQFF.

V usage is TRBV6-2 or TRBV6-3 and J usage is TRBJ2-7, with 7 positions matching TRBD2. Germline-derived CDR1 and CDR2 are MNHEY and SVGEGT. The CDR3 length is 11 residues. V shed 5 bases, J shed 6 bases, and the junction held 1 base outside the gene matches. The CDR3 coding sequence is TGTGCCAGCAGTACGGGAGGCGAGCAGTACTTC. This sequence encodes CASSTGGEQYF.

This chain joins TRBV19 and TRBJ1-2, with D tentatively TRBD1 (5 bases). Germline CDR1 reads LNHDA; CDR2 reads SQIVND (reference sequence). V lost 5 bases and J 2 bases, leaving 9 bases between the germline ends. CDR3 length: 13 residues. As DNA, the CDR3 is TGTGCCAGTAGTCCGGGACGGAACTATGGCTACACCTTC. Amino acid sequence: CASSPGRNYGYTF.

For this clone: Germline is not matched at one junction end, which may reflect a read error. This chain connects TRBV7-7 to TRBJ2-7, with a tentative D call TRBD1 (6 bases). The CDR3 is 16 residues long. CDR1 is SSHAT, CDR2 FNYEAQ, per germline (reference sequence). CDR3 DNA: TGTGCTAGCAGCTCGCGTAACGGGACACTATGCGACGAGCAGTACTTC. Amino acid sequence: CASSSRNGTLCDEQYF.

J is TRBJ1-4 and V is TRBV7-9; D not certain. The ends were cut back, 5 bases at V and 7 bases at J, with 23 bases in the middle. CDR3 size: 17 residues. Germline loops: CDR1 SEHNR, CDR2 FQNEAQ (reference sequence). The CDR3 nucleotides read TGTGCCAGCAGCGTCCCCGTCACGGGGAGCGGCGGTGAAAAACTGTTTTTT. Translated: CASSVPVTGSGGEKLFF.

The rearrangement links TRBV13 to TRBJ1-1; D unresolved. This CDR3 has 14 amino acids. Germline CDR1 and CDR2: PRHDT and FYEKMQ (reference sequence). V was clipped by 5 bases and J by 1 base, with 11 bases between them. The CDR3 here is CASSPGFKNTEAFF. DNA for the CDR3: TGTGCCAGCAGCCCCGGGTTCAAGAACACTGAAGCTTTCTTT.